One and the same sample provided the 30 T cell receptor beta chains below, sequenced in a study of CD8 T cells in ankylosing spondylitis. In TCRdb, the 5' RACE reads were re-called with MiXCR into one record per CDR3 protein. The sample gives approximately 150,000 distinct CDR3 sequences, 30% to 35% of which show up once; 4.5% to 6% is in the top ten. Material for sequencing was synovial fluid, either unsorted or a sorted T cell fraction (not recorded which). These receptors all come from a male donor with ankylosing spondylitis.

Here the CDR3 DNA reads TGTGCCAGCAGCTTTGGTATCCAAGAGACCCAGTACTTC. Translating it yields CASSFGIQETQYF. V and J are TRBV7-8 and TRBJ2-5; D is ambiguous. Germline CDR1 is SGHVS and CDR2 is FQNEAQ. V lost 3 bases and J 1 base, leaving 6 bases between the germline ends. This CDR3 spans 13 amino acids.

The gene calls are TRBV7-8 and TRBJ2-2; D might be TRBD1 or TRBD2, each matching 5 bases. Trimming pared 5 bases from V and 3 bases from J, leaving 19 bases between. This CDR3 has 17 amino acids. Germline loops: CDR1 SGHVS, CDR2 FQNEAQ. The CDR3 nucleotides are TGTGCCAGCAGCCTCCCCCGGGACGCTCGGGACACCGGGGAGCTGTTTTTT. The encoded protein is CASSLPRDARDTGELFF.

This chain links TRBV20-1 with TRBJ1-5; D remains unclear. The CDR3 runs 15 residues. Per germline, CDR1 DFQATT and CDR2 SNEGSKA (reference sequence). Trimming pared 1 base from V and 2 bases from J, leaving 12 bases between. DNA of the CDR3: TGCAGTGCTAGAGTCGGCTTCTCGGGCAATCAGCCCCAGCATTTT. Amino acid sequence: CSARVGFSGNQPQHF.

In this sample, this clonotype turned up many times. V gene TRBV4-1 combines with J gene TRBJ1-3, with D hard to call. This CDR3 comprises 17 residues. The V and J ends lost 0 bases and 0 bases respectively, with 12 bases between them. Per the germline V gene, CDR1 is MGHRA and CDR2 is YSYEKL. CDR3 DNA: TGCGCCAGCAGCCAAGATTCCGCGGAGAGCTCTGGAAACACCATATATTTT. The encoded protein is CASSQDSAESSGNTIYF.

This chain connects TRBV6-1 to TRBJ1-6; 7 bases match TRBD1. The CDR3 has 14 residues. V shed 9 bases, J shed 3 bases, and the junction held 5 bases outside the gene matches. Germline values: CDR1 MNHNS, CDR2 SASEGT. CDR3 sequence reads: CASLQGIYNSPLHF. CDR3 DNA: TGTGCCAGTTTACAGGGGATCTATAATTCACCCCTCCACTTT.

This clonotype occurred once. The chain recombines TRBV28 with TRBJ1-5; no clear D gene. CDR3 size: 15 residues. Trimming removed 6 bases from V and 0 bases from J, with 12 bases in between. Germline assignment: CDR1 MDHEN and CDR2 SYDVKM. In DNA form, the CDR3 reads TGTGCCAGCAGCGTTCCCGATAATAGCAATCAGCCCCAGCATTTT. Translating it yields CASSVPDNSNQPQHF.

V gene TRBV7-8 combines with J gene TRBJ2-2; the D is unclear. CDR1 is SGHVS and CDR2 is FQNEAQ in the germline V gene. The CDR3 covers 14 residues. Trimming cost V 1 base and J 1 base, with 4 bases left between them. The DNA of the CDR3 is TGTGCCAGCAGCTTAGAGGAGAACACCGGGGAGCTGTTTTTT. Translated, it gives CASSLEENTGELFF.

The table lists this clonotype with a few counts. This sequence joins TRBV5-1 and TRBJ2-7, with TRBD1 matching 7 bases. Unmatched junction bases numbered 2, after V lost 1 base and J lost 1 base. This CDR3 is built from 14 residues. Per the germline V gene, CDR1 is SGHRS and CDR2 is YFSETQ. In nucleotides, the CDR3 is TGCGCCAGCAGCTTGCTGACAGGGTCCTACGAGCAGTACTTC. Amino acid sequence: CASSLLTGSYEQYF.

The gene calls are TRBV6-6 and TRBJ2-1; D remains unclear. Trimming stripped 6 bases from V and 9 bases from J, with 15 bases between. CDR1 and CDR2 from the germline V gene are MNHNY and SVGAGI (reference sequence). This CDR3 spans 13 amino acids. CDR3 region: CASRNPPVVEQFF. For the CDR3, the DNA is TGTGCCAGCAGAAACCCCCCAGTGGTTGAGCAGTTCTTC.

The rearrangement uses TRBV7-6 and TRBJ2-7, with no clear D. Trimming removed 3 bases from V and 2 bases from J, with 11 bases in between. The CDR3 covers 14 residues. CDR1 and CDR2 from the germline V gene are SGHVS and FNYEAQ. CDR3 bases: TGTGCCAGCAGCTTTTCAGGTGGTACCTACGAGCAGTACTTC. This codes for CASSFSGGTYEQYF.

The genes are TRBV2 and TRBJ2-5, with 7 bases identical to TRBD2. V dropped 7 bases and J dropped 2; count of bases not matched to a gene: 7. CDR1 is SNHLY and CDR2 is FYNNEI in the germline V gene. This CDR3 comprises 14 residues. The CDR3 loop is CASNRWGGQETQYF. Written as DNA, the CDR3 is TGTGCCAGCAATAGGTGGGGGGGACAAGAGACCCAGTACTTC.

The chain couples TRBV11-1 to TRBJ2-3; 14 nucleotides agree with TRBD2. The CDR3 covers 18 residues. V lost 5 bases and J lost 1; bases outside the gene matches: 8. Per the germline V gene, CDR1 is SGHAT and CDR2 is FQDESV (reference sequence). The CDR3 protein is CASSPGLAGVRGTDTQYF. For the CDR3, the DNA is TGTGCCAGCAGCCCGGGACTAGCGGGAGTTCGAGGCACAGATACGCAGTATTTT. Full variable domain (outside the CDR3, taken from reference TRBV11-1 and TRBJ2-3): EAEVAQSPRYKITEKSQAVAFWCDPISGHATLYWYRQILGQGPELLVQFQDESVVDDSQLPKDRFSAERLKGVDSTLKIQPAELGDSAMYLCASSPGLAGVRGTDTQYFGPGTRLTVL.

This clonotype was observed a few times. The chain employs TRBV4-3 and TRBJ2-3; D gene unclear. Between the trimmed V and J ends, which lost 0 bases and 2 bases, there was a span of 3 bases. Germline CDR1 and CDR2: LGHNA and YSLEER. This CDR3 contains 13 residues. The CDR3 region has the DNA TGCGCCAGCAGCCAAGAATTCACAGATACGCAGTATTTT. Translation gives CASSQEFTDTQYF.

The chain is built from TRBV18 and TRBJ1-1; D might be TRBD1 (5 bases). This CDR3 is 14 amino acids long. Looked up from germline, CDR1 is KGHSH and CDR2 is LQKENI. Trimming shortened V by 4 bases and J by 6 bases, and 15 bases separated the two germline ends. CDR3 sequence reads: CASSLDRKVSEAFF. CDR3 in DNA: TGTGCCAGCTCACTTGACAGAAAGGTGTCTGAAGCTTTCTTT.

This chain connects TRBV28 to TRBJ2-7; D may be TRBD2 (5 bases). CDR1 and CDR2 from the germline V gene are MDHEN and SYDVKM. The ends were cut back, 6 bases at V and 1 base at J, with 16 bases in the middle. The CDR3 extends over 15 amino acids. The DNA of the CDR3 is TGTGCCAGCAGAAGGCCCGCGGGTAATTCCTACGAGCAGTACTTC. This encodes CASRRPAGNSYEQYF.

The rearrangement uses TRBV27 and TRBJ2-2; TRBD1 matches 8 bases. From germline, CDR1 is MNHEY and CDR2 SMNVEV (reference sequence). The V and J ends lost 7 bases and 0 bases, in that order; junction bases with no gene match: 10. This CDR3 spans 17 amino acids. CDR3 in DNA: TGTGCCAGCAAGGCAGGGGGCTTTAGGACGAACACCGGGGAGCTGTTTTTT. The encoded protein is CASKAGGFRTNTGELFF.

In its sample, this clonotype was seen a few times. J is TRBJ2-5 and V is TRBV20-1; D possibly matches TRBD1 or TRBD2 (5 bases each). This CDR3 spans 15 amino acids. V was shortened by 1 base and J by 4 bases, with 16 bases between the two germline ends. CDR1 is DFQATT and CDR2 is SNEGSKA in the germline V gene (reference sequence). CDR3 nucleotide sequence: TGCAGTGCTAGAGGGGACCCGGGGATTGGAGAGACCCAGTACTTC. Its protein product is CSARGDPGIGETQYF.

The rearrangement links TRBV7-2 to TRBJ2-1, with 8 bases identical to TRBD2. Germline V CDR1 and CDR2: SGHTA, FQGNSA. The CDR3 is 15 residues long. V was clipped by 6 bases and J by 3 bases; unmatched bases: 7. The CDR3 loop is CASRGRGENYNEQFF. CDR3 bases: TGTGCCAGCAGAGGGCGGGGGGAAAACTACAATGAGCAGTTCTTC.

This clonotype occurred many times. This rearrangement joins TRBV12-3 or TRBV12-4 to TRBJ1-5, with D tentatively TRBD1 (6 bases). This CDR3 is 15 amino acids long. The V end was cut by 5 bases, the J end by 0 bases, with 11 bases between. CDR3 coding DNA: TGTGCCAGCAGTCTAAGACAGGATAGCAATCAGCCCCAGCATTTT. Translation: CASSLRQDSNQPQHF.

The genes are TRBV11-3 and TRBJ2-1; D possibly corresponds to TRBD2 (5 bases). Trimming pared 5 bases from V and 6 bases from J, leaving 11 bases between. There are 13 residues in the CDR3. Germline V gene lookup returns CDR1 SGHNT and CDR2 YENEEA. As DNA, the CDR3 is TGTGCCAGCAGCGGAGGCAGCGGCAATGAGCAGTTCTTC. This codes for CASSGGSGNEQFF.

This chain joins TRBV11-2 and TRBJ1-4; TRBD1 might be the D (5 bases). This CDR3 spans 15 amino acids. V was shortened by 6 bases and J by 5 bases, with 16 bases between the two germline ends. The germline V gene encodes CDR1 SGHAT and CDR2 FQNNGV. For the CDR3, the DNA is TGTGCCAGCAGTAGGGACGCGAAACCGAATGAAAAACTGTTTTTT. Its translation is CASSRDAKPNEKLFF.

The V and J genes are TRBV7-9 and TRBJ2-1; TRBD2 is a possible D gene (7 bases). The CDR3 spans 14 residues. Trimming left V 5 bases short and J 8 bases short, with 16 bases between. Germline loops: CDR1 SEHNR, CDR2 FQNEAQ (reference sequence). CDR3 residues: CASSRGAGEDEQFF. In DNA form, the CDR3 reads TGTGCCAGCAGCAGGGGGGCGGGAGAAGATGAGCAGTTCTTC.

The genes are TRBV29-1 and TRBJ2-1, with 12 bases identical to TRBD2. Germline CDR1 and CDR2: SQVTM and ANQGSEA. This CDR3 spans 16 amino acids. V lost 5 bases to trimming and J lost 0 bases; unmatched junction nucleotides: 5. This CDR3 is CSVLTSGSSSYNEQFF. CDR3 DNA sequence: TGCAGCGTTTTGACTAGCGGGAGCTCCTCCTACAATGAGCAGTTCTTC.

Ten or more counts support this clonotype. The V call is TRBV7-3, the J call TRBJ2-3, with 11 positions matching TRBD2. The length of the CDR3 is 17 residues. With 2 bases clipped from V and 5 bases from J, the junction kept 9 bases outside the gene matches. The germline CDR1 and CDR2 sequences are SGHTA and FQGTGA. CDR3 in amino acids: CASSLGSSGGAGDTQYF. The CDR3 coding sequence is TGTGCCAGCAGCTTAGGGAGTAGCGGGGGGGCTGGAGATACGCAGTATTTT.

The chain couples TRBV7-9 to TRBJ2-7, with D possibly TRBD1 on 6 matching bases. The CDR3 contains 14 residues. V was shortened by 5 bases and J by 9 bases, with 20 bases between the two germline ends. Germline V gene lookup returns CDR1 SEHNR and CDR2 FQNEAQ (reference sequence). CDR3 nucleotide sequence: TGTGCCAGCAGCCAAACAACAGGGAACTTGGGGCAGTACTTC. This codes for CASSQTTGNLGQYF.

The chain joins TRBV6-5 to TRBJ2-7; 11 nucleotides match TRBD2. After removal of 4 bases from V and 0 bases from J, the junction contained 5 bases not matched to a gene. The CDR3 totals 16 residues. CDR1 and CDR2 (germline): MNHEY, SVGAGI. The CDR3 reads CASSWGTSGYSYEQYF. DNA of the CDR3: TGTGCCAGCAGTTGGGGGACTAGCGGCTACTCCTACGAGCAGTACTTC.

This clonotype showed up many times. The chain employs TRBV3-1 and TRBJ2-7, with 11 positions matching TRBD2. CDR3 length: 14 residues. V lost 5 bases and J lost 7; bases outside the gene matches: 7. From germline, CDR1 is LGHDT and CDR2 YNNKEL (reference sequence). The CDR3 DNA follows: TGTGCCAGCAGCTTGGGACTAGCGGTCCAAGAGCAGTACTTC. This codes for CASSLGLAVQEQYF.

The chain's CDR3 is CASSPHSSGNTGELFF. CDR3 nucleotide sequence: TGTGCCAGCAGCCCTCACTCTAGCGGAAACACCGGGGAGCTGTTTTTT. V is TRBV7-3 and J is TRBJ2-2; 7 bases map to TRBD2. V lost 5 bases to trimming and J lost 2 bases; unmatched junction nucleotides: 8. Germline CDR1 and CDR2: SGHTA and FQGTGA. The CDR3 is made up of 16 amino acids.

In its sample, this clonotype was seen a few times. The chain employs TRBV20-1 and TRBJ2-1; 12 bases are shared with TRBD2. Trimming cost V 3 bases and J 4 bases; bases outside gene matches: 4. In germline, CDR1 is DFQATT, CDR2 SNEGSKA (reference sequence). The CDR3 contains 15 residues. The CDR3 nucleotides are TGCAGTGCTAGGATACTAGCGGGAGGATACAATGAGCAGTTCTTC. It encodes CSARILAGGYNEQFF.

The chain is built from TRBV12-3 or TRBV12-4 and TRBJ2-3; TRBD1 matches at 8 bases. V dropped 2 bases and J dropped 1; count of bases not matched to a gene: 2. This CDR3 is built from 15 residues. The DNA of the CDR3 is TGTGCCAGCAGTTTAACGACAGGGGGCACAGATACGCAGTATTTT. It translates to CASSLTTGGTDTQYF.